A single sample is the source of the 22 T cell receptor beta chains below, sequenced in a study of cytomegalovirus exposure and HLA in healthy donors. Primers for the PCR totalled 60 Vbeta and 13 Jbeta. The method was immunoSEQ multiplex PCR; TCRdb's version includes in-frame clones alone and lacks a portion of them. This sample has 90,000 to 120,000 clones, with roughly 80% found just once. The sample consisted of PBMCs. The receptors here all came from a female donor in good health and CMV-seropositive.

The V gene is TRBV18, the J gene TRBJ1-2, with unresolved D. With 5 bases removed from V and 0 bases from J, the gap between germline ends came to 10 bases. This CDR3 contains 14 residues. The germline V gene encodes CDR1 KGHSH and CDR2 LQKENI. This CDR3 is CASSLLESNYGYTF. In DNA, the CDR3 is TGTGCCAGCTCATTACTTGAATCTAACTATGGCTACACCTTC.

CDR3 loop: CASSPPFGGASTEAFF. DNA for the CDR3: TGTGCCAGCTCACCACCGTTTGGAGGGGCGAGCACTGAAGCTTTCTTT. The chain carries TRBV18 and TRBJ1-1; D might be TRBD1 (5 bases). CDR3 length: 16 amino acids. Germline lookup yields CDR1 KGHSH and CDR2 LQKENI. Trimming pared 0 bases from V and 4 bases from J, leaving 15 bases between.

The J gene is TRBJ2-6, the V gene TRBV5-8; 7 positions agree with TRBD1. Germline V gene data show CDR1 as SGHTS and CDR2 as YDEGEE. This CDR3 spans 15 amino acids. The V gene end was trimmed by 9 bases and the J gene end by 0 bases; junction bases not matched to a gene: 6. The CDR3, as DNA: TGTGCCACCCACAGGGGAAGCTCTGGGGCCAACGTCCTGACTTTC. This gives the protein CATHRGSSGANVLTF. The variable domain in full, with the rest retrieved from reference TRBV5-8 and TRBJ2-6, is EAGVTQSPTHLIKTRGQQATLRCSPISGHTSVYWYQQALGLGLQFLLWYDEGEERNRGNFPPRFSGRQFPNYSSELNVNALELEDSALYLCATHRGSSGANVLTFGAGSRLTVL.

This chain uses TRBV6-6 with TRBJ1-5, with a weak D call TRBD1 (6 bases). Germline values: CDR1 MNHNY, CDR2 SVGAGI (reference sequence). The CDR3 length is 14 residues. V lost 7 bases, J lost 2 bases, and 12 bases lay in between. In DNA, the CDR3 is TGTGCCAGCACCCCCAGGGGCGGCAATCAGCCCCAGCATTTT. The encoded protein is CASTPRGGNQPQHF.

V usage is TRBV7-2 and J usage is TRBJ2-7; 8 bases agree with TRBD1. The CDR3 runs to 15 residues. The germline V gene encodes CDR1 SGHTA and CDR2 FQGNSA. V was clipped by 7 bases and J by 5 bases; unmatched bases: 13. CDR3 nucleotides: TGTGCCAGCATGCCGGGGCGGGACAGGTCCAACGAGCAGTACTTC. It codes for CASMPGRDRSNEQYF.

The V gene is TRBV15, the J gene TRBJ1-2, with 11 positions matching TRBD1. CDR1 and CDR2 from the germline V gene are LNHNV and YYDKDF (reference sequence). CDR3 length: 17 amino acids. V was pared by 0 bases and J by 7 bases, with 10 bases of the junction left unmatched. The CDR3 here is CATSRDYAGQGASGYTF. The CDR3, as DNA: TGTGCCACCAGCAGAGATTATGCTGGACAGGGGGCGAGTGGCTACACCTTC.

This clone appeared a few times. DNA for the CDR3: TGCGCCAGCAGGACGACATGGGTTATGAACACTGAAGCTTTCTTT. This codes for CASRTTWVMNTEAFF. This chain links TRBV5-1 with TRBJ1-1, with D unresolved. CDR3 size: 15 residues. The germline V gene encodes CDR1 SGHRS and CDR2 YFSETQ. V lost 5 bases to trimming and J lost 0 bases, with 14 bases between them.

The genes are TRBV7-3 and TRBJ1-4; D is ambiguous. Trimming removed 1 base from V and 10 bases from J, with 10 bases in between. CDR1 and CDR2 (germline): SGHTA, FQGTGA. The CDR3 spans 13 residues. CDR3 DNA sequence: TGTGCCAGCAGCTTAAAACCGGAGGGAAAACTGTTTTTT. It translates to CASSLKPEGKLFF.

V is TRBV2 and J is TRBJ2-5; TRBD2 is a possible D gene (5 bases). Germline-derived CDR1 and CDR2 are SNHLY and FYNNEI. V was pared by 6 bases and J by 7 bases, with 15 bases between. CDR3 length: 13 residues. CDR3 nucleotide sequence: TGTGCCAGCAGGAGGATGGAGGACGGGACCCAGTACTTC. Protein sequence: CASRRMEDGTQYF. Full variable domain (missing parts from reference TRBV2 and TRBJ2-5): EPEVTQTPSHQVTQMGQEVILRCVPISNHLYFYWYRQILGQKVEFLVSFYNNEISEKSEIFDDQFSVERPDGSNFTLKIRSTKLEDSAMYFCASRRMEDGTQYFGPGTRLLVL.

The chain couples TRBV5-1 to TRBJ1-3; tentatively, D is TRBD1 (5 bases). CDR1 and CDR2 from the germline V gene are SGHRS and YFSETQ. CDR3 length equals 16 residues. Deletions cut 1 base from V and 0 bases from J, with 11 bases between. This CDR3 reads CASSLNPGYSGNTIYF. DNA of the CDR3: TGCGCCAGCAGCTTGAACCCAGGGTACTCTGGAAACACCATATATTTT.

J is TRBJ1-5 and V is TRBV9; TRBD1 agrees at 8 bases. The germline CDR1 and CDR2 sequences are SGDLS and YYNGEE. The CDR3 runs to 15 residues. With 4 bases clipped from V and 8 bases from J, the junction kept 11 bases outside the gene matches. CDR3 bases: TGTGCCAGCAGCTTAGGGGGAGACAGGGGAGAGCCCCAGCATTTT. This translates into CASSLGGDRGEPQHF.

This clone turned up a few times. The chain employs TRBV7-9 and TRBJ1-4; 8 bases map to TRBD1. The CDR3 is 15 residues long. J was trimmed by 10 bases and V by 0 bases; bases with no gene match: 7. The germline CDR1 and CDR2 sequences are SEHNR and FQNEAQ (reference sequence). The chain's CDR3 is CASSLARQGIGKLFF. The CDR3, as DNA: TGTGCCAGCAGCTTAGCGCGACAGGGGATTGGAAAACTGTTTTTT.

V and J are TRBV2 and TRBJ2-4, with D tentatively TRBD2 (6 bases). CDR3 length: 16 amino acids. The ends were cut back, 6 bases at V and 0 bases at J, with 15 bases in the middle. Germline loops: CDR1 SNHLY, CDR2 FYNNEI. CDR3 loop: CASSGRSTLAKNIQYF. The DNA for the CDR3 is TGTGCCAGCAGCGGGAGATCTACCTTAGCCAAAAACATTCAGTACTTC.

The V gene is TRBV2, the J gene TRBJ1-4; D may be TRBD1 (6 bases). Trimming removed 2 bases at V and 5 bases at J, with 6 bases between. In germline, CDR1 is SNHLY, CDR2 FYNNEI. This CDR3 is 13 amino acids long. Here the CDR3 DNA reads TGTGCCAGCAGTGAACAGGGGAATGAAAAACTGTTTTTT. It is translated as CASSEQGNEKLFF. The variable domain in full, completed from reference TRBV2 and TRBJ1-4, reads EPEVTQTPSHQVTQMGQEVILRCVPISNHLYFYWYRQILGQKVEFLVSFYNNEISEKSEIFDDQFSVERPDGSNFTLKIRSTKLEDSAMYFCASSEQGNEKLFFGSGTQLSVL.

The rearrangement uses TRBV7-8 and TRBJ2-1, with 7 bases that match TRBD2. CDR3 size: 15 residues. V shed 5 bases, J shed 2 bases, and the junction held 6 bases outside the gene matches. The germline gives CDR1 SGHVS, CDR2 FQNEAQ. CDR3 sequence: CASSVGRGPYNEQFF. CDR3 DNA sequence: TGTGCCAGCAGCGTAGGGAGGGGCCCCTACAATGAGCAGTTCTTC.

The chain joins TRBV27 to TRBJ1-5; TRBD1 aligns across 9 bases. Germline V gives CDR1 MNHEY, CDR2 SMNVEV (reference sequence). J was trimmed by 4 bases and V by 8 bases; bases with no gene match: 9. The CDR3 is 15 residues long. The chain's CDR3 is CASGVDRGGNQPQHF. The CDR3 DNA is TGTGCCAGCGGAGTGGACAGGGGCGGGAATCAGCCCCAGCATTTT.

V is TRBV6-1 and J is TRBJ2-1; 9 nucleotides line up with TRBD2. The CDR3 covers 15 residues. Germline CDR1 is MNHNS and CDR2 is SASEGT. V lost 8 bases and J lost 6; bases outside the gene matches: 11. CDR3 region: CASGGLAGRANEQFF. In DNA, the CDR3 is TGTGCCAGCGGGGGACTAGCAGGGCGCGCCAATGAGCAGTTCTTC.

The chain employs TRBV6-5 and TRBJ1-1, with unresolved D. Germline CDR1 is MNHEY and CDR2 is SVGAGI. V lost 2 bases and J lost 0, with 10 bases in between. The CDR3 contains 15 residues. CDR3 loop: CASSYGRVMNTEAFF. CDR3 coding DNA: TGTGCCAGCAGTTACGGGAGAGTCATGAACACTGAAGCTTTCTTT.

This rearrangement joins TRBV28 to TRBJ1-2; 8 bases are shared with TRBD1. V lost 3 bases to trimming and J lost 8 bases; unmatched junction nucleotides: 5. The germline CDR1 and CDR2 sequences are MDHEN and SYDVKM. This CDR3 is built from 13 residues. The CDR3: CASSLQGARGYTF. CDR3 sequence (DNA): TGTGCCAGCAGTTTGCAGGGGGCGAGGGGCTACACCTTC.

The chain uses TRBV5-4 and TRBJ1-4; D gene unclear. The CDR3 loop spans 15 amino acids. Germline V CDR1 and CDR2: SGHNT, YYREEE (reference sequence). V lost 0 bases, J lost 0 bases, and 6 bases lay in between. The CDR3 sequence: CASSLATTTNEKLFF. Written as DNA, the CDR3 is TGTGCCAGCAGCTTGGCGACTACAACTAATGAAAAACTGTTTTTT.

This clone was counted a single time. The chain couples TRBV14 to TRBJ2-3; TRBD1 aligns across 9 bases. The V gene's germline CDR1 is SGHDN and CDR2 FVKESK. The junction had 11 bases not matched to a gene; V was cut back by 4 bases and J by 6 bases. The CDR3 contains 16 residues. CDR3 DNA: TGTGCCAGCAGCCTTTTCACGGGACAGGGCTCGGATACGCAGTATTTT. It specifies CASSLFTGQGSDTQYF. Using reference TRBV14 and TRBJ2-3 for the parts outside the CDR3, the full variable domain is EAGVTQFPSHSVIEKGQTVTLRCDPISGHDNLYWYRRVMGKEIKFLLHFVKESKQDESGMPNNRFLAERTGGTYSTLKVQPAELEDSGVYFCASSLFTGQGSDTQYFGPGTRLTVL.

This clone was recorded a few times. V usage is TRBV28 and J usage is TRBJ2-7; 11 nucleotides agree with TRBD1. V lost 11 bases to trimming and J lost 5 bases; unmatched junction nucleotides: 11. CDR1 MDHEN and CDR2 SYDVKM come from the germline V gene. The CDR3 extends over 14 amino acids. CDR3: CAVYGTGGVDEQYF. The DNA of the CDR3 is TGTGCCGTATACGGGACAGGGGGTGTGGACGAGCAGTACTTC.